A selection of T cell receptor beta chains follows, all from one sample in a study of blood T cells in healthy people across ages. TCRdb called the 5' RACE reads again in MiXCR, with one record for every CDR3 protein. The repertoire consists of fewer than 2,000,000 distinct CDR3 sequences, with roughly 43% occurring once and the leading ten covering roughly 24%. The sample comprised blood. Every receptor here comes from a human donor in good health. CDR3s include the opening cysteine and the closing phenylalanine or tryptophan. The D gene is left open where the match is weak. Only part of the rows carry a size: once, few, many, or a class if the clone is expanded.

D	V	size	J	DNA	CDR3
-	TRBV6-6	few	TRBJ1-5	TGTGCCAGCCACCCTGAGGGTGGGTTTGGCAATCAGCCCCAGCATTTT	CASHPEGGFGNQPQHF
-	TRBV5-6	-	TRBJ2-1	TGTGCCAGCCTAAGAGGTAGCTCCTACAATGAGCAGTTCTTC	CASLRGSSYNEQFF
-	TRBV21-1	few	TRBJ2-7	TGTGCCAGCAGATATCAGGCAGGGTGGACCTGTTACGAGCAGTACTTC	CASRYQAGWTCYEQYF
-	TRBV4-1	-	TRBJ2-5	TGCGCCAGCAGCCGGGACCTTCGCGTGGAAGAGACCCAGTACTTC	CASSRDLRVEETQYF
-	TRBV20-1	once	TRBJ1-5	TGCAGTGCCCAACAGGGCAGTCAGTATCAGCCCCAGCATTTT	CSAQQGSQYQPQHF
-	TRBV10-3	-	TRBJ1-3	TGTGCCATCAGCCCGGGCCAGGGAGCTGGAAACACCATATATTTT	CAISPGQGAGNTIYF
TRBD2	TRBV7-3	-	TRBJ2-5	TGTGCCAGCAGCTCTGCTAGCGGGGGCGCAGAGACCCAGTACTTC	CASSSASGGAETQYF
TRBD2	TRBV12-3/TRBV12-4	-	TRBJ2-6	TGTGCCAGCAGTTTTAAGCAGGGAGGGACTGGGGCCAACGTCCTGACTTTC	CASSFKQGGTGANVLTF
-	TRBV2	once	TRBJ1-1	TGTGCCAGCAGTTACCGGGACGAAGCTTTCTTT	CASSYRDEAFF
TRBD1	TRBV7-2	-	TRBJ1-2	TGTGCCAGCACCTGGACAGGGGGCACGTATGGCTACACCTTC	CASTWTGGTYGYTF
-	TRBV29-1	-	TRBJ2-3	TGCAGCGTCAGAAACAGGGGAGGTACAGATACGCAGTATTTT	CSVRNRGGTDTQYF
TRBD2	TRBV7-2	-	TRBJ2-3	TGTGCCAGCAGCCCCTGGCTAGCGGGGCTCACAGATACGCAGTATTTT	CASSPWLAGLTDTQYF
-	TRBV3-1	few	TRBJ2-1	TGTGCCAGCAAGCCAACTCCCTCCACTCCCTACAATGAGCAGTTCTTC	CASKPTPSTPYNEQFF
-	TRBV5-8	-	TRBJ2-1	TGTGCCAGCAGCTTGGCCGCGTATGAGCAGTTCTTC	CASSLAAYEQFF
-	TRBV29-1	once	TRBJ2-3	TGCAGCGCTGCGGACGTCCCGGCGGATACGCAGTATTTT	CSAADVPADTQYF
TRBD1	TRBV29-1	-	TRBJ1-2	TGCAGCGTTGATTATCCTCTTGACAGGGTCCTCTATGGCTACACCTTC	CSVDYPLDRVLYGYTF
-	TRBV11-2	few	TRBJ2-1	TGTGCCAGCAGCTTAGAGACAATAAAGTTCTTC	CASSLETIKFF
-	TRBV7-9	few	TRBJ1-2	TGTGCCACCATGGGGTCGACATCTCGTGGCTACACCTTC	CATMGSTSRGYTF
TRBD1	TRBV3-1	few	TRBJ1-2	TGTGCCAGCAGCCAAGATCCAAGAGGACAGGGAAACTATGGCTACACCTTC	CASSQDPRGQGNYGYTF
TRBD1	TRBV27	-	TRBJ1-2	TGTGCCAGCAGCCGGACCTTTGGAGGGGGCGAAGACTACACCTTC	CASSRTFGGGEDYTF
TRBD2	TRBV20-1	few	TRBJ2-3	TGCAGTGCTAGAGACCAGCGGGGATCAGATACGCAGTATTTT	CSARDQRGSDTQYF
-	TRBV6-5	few	TRBJ2-6	TGTGCCAGCAGCCCCCCGGACTCTGTGGCCAACGTCCTGACTTTC	CASSPPDSVANVLTF
-	TRBV6-6	-	TRBJ2-7	TGTGCCAGCAGTTACCAGGGGGGACCCTCCTACGAGCAGTACTTC	CASSYQGGPSYEQYF
TRBD1	TRBV27	-	TRBJ2-7	TGTGCCAGCAGAATACGGGACAGTACCTACGAGCAGTACTTC	CASRIRDSTYEQYF
-	TRBV6-6	-	TRBJ2-4	TGTGCCAGCAGTAACTCCCGGACAGCCGCCACCTACGGGCAGTACTTC	CASSNSRTAATYGQYF
-	TRBV20-1	few	TRBJ1-6	TGCAGTGCTCCTCCGGGACGGTATAATTCACCCCTCCACTTT	CSAPPGRYNSPLHF
TRBD1	TRBV7-2	-	TRBJ1-5	TGTGCCAGCAGCTGGCAGGGGGGTAGCAATCAGCCCCAGCATTTT	CASSWQGGSNQPQHF
-	TRBV14	-	TRBJ1-2	TGTGCCAGCAGTCGCCGGGGGACTGGCTACACCTTC	CASSRRGTGYTF
TRBD2	TRBV20-1	-	TRBJ2-3	TGCAGTGCTAGAGATCAAAGGGCTAGCGGAACAGATACGCAGTATTTT	CSARDQRASGTDTQYF
-	TRBV6-5	few	TRBJ1-2	TGTGCCAGCAGTTACTCAACCCTCCATGGCTACACCTTC	CASSYSTLHGYTF
TRBD1	TRBV7-9	-	TRBJ2-4	TGTACCAGCAGCTCCTCGGATCTCAGGGCAGGGGGTACATCCTACAATGAGCAGTACTTC	CTSSSSDLRAGGTSYNEQYF
TRBD1	TRBV7-2	few	TRBJ1-6	TGTGCCAGCAGCTTATTCTCGGGACAGGGCCATTCACCCCTCCACTTT	CASSLFSGQGHSPLHF
TRBD2	TRBV7-2	few	TRBJ2-5	TGTGCCAGCAGCTTTTTGCGGGGGACTAGCGGGGGGGCCTTCGGGACCCAGTACTTC	CASSFLRGTSGGAFGTQYF
TRBD2	TRBV12-3/TRBV12-4	few	TRBJ2-1	TGTGCCACGCAGACAGCGGGGGACGAGCAGTTCTTC	CATQTAGDEQFF
-	TRBV15	few	TRBJ1-5	TGTGCCACCAGCAGAGATTTAGGGACGCATCAGCCCCAGCATTTT	CATSRDLGTHQPQHF
-	TRBV14	few	TRBJ1-2	TGTGCCAGCAGCCAAGTTAAAGGCTATGGCTACACCTTC	CASSQVKGYGYTF
TRBD1	TRBV20-1	once	TRBJ1-5	TGCAGTGCACAGTCCGCTAGGACAGGGATAAGCAATCAGCCCCAGCATTTT	CSAQSARTGISNQPQHF
-	TRBV29-1	-	TRBJ1-2	TGCAGCGTTTACATGGTGGAGGATGGCTACACCTTC	CSVYMVEDGYTF
-	TRBV12-3/TRBV12-4	-	TRBJ1-2	TGTGCCAGCAGATCTAATACCGGGACGGCGAACTATGGCTACACCTTC	CASRSNTGTANYGYTF
-	TRBV5-5	-	TRBJ1-3	TGTGCCAGCAGCGACGGACGGGCTGGAAACACCATATATTTT	CASSDGRAGNTIYF
TRBD2	TRBV27	few	TRBJ2-7	TGTGCCAGCAGTTTCTTAGCGGGGGGGATCTACGAGCAGTACTTC	CASSFLAGGIYEQYF
TRBD1	TRBV6-1	-	TRBJ2-1	TGTGCCAGCAGTCGTTTCGGGACAGGGTTAAATGAGCAGTTCTTC	CASSRFGTGLNEQFF
-	TRBV7-2	few	TRBJ2-1	TGTGCCAGCAGCTTAGGGAGGTGGGGGACGAATGAGCAGTTCTTC	CASSLGRWGTNEQFF
-	TRBV5-1	-	TRBJ2-7	TGCGCCAGCAGCAAGGGCCCGAGGGACGAGCAGTACTTC	CASSKGPRDEQYF
TRBD1	TRBV7-9	-	TRBJ1-6	TGTGCCAACAGCTTGGCGGGACAGGCCCTCACCCTCCACTTT	CANSLAGQALTLHF
-	TRBV5-1	many	TRBJ1-1	TGTGCCAGCAGTTTAGTTAGGAACACTGAAGCTTTCTTT	CASSLVRNTEAFF
TRBD1	TRBV2	-	TRBJ1-6	TGTGCCAGCCGGATCCAACAGGGGCTGACTTCACCCCTCCACTTT	CASRIQQGLTSPLHF
TRBD2	TRBV9	-	TRBJ2-2	TGTGCCAGCAGCGTATTCGGACTAGCGGGTGTCACCGGGGAGCTGTTTTTT	CASSVFGLAGVTGELFF
TRBD1	TRBV7-3	-	TRBJ2-6	TGTGCCAGCAGCCGAGGGGGGACAGGAGCCTCTGGGGCCAACGTCCTGACTTTC	CASSRGGTGASGANVLTF
-	TRBV15	-	TRBJ1-2	TGTGCCACCAGCAGAGATCGGGGTCAGGGGCCCTATGGCTACACCTTC	CATSRDRGQGPYGYTF
TRBD2	TRBV7-6	once	TRBJ2-1	TGTGCCAGCAACTCAGCGGGGCCCTACAATGAGCAGTTCTTC	CASNSAGPYNEQFF
TRBD1	TRBV20-1	few	TRBJ1-4	TGCAGTGCTTTACCCGGGACAGGGAGTGAAAAACTGTTTTTT	CSALPGTGSEKLFF
TRBD1	TRBV20-1	few	TRBJ1-5	TGCAGTGCTTCTGACCGGGACAGGACTTTGCATTTT	CSASDRDRTLHF
-	TRBV7-8	-	TRBJ1-3	TGTGCCAGCAGCTCCCCGACGAGCTCTGGAAACACCATATATTTT	CASSSPTSSGNTIYF
TRBD1	TRBV20-1	few	TRBJ2-7	TGCAGTGCCTCAAAACCGGGACAGGGATCCAACGAGCAGTACTTC	CSASKPGQGSNEQYF
TRBD1	TRBV29-1	-	TRBJ1-2	TGTAGCATAACTACAGGGGAAGCTAACTATGGCTACACCTTC	CSITTGEANYGYTF
-	TRBV24-1	-	TRBJ2-5	TGTGCCACCAGTGATTTGCAAGACGATGGAGAGACCCAGTACTTC	CATSDLQDDGETQYF
TRBD1	TRBV7-2	few	TRBJ2-1	TGTGCCAGCAGCTCCAGGACAGGGCTGCCAGGGGATGAGCAGTTCTTC	CASSSRTGLPGDEQFF
-	TRBV4-2	-	TRBJ2-6	TGTGCCAGCAGCCAAGCACAGAACTCTGGGGCCAACGTCCTGACTTTC	CASSQAQNSGANVLTF
-	TRBV7-2	-	TRBJ2-5	TGTGCCAGCAGCCCCGGTAGACGGACACAAGAGACCCAGTACTTC	CASSPGRRTQETQYF